The next 21 T cell receptor beta chains were all read from a single sample in a study of human T cells and chemical hapten exposure. Sample time point: patch test 1, 2 weeks after DPC sensitization. Treatment in this sample: therapeutic diphenylcyclopropenone sensitization with weekly scalp DPC. TCRdb recomputed calls from the RACE reads with MiXCR, one row per CDR3 protein. The sample holds 75,000 to 100,000 distinct CDR3 sequences, 9.5% to 15% seen once. The sequenced sample was whole blood, obtained in connection with sensitization to the hapten diphenylcyclopropenone (DPC). The receptors derive from a middle-aged woman with alopecia areata. Some clones in this sample may be carry-over from other donors' samples.

This clonotype was detected only a few times. J is TRBJ2-4 and V is TRBV11-1; the D call may be TRBD1 or TRBD2 (5 bases each). Trimming pared 3 bases from V and 0 bases from J, leaving 12 bases between. This CDR3 is built from 16 residues. Germline assignment: CDR1 SGHAT and CDR2 FQDESV (reference sequence). CDR3 DNA sequence: TGTGCCAGCAGCTTTGAGGGACGGGGAGCCAAAAACATTCAGTACTTC. It is translated as CASSFEGRGAKNIQYF.

This clonotype turned up a few times. The chain recombines TRBV7-2 with TRBJ2-3; tentative D call: TRBD1 (5 bases). Germline lookup yields CDR1 SGHTA and CDR2 FQGNSA. The germline V and J ends were trimmed by 5 bases and 10 bases, with 10 bases remaining between them. The CDR3 totals 11 residues. CDR3 bases: TGTGCCAGCAGCGCCGAAGGGGCGCAGTATTTT. Protein sequence: CASSAEGAQYF. Looking up the rest from reference TRBV7-2 and TRBJ2-3 gives the full variable domain: GAGVSQSPSNKVTEKGKDVELRCDPISGHTALYWYRQSLGQGLEFLIYFQGNSAPDKSGLPSDRFSAERTGGSVSTLTIQRTQQEDSAVYLCASSAEGAQYFGPGTRLTVL.

This clonotype was detected once. The V and J genes are TRBV15 and TRBJ2-5; no clear D. In germline, CDR1 is LNHNV, CDR2 YYDKDF (reference sequence). CDR3 length: 14 residues. The V and J ends lost 0 bases and 1 base respectively, with 6 bases between them. CDR3 sequence: CATSREGFQETQYF. DNA for the CDR3: TGTGCCACCAGCAGAGAGGGGTTCCAAGAGACCCAGTACTTC.

Concerning this clonotype: Germline is not matched at one junction end, which may reflect a read error. The V and J genes are TRBV28 and TRBJ2-1; D not certain. From germline, CDR1 is MDHEN and CDR2 SYDVKM. The CDR3 totals 12 residues. CDR3 coding DNA: TGTGCCAGCAGTTTCCGATTACCCCCCGTGATCTTC. Its protein is CASSFRLPPVIF.

This clonotype was counted a few times. V and J are TRBV7-2 and TRBJ1-1, with TRBD1 matching over 7 bases. After removal of 8 bases from V and 1 base from J, the junction contained 13 bases not matched to a gene. This CDR3 region has 16 residues. Germline-derived CDR1 and CDR2 are SGHTA and FQGNSA. The CDR3 bases are TGTGCCAGCTCTGGGATCCGGGACAGAGAGAACACTGAAGCTTTCTTT. Translated, it gives CASSGIRDRENTEAFF.

The rearrangement links TRBV7-8 to TRBJ2-5; tentative D call: TRBD1 (7 bases). This CDR3 region has 17 residues. Germline CDR1 reads SGHVS; CDR2 reads FQNEAQ. V was shortened by 3 bases and J by 2 bases, with 19 bases between the two germline ends. CDR3 nucleotide sequence: TGTGCCAGCAGCTTTAGGGGGCGCGGGGCCTTTCAAGAGACCCAGTACTTC. Translating gives CASSFRGRGAFQETQYF.

J is TRBJ2-7 and V is TRBV12-3 or TRBV12-4; D remains unclear. The V gene lost 6 bases and the J gene lost 5 bases, with 17 bases spanning the gap. CDR3 length: 14 residues. Here the CDR3 DNA reads TGTGCCAGCAGACACACCGACGCGAGCGACGAGCAGTACTTC. Translating gives CASRHTDASDEQYF.

This clonotype showed up just a few times. The V gene is TRBV12-3 or TRBV12-4, the J gene TRBJ2-6, with 7 nucleotides matching TRBD1. V lost 5 bases to trimming and J lost 2 bases; unmatched junction nucleotides: 3. The CDR3 is made up of 15 amino acids. The CDR3 sequence is CASSLGTAGANVLTF. Here the CDR3 DNA reads TGTGCCAGCAGTCTCGGGACAGCTGGGGCCAACGTCCTGACTTTC.

This clonotype was observed a few times. This sequence joins TRBV6-4 and TRBJ2-7; 8 bases agree with TRBD2. CDR3 length equals 15 residues. Trimming at V came to 3 bases and at J to 4 bases, leaving 8 bases not matched to a gene. The germline V gene encodes CDR1 MRHNA and CDR2 SNTAGT. The CDR3 is CASSDELAEPYEQYF. The CDR3 DNA follows: TGTGCCAGCAGTGATGAACTAGCGGAGCCTTACGAGCAGTACTTC.

This clonotype was seen more than once but under ten times. The chain has TRBV5-1 and TRBJ2-1, with a tentative D call TRBD2 (5 bases). The V end was cut by 4 bases, the J end by 4 bases, with 15 bases between. Germline CDR1 SGHRS, CDR2 YFSETQ. There are 15 residues in the CDR3. The CDR3 region has the DNA TGCGCCAGCAGCGCGGGCGGCGGTACATACAATGAGCAGTTCTTC. Protein: CASSAGGGTYNEQFF.

This clonotype occurred a few times. V is TRBV4-1 and J is TRBJ2-1; D uncertain. The CDR3 runs to 16 residues. V was clipped by 2 bases and J by 4 bases, with 15 bases between them. Germline loops: CDR1 MGHRA, CDR2 YSYEKL. CDR3 sequence: CASSQRRQASYNEQFF. CDR3 sequence (DNA): TGCGCCAGCAGCCAACGACGTCAGGCGAGTTACAATGAGCAGTTCTTC.

A few counts support this clonotype. The chain recombines TRBV7-8 with TRBJ2-5; 7 nucleotides align to TRBD2. J gave up 3 bases and V 1 base, and 5 bases lay outside the gene matches. CDR3 size: 15 residues. Germline V CDR1 and CDR2: SGHVS, FQNEAQ. CDR3 in DNA: TGTGCCAGCAGCTTAGATCGGGGGAGGGAAGAGACCCAGTACTTC. Protein product: CASSLDRGREETQYF.

This clonotype has a count of ten or more. V is TRBV2 and J is TRBJ2-5; 13 bases are shared with TRBD2. Germline V gives CDR1 SNHLY, CDR2 FYNNEI. There are 19 residues in the CDR3. J was trimmed by 0 bases and V by 5 bases; bases with no gene match: 12. In nucleotides, the CDR3 is TGTGCCAGCAGTATACCGGGACTAGCGGGGAAAACGTACCAAGAGACCCAGTACTTC. It translates to CASSIPGLAGKTYQETQYF.

This clonotype has more than one count but fewer than ten. The chain carries TRBV19 and TRBJ1-5; 9 bases align to TRBD1. Germline V lookup: CDR1 LNHDA, CDR2 SQIVND (reference sequence). This CDR3 has 13 residues. After removal of 4 bases from V and 7 bases from J, the junction contained 2 bases not matched to a gene. The DNA of the CDR3 is TGTGCCAGTAGTAGACAGGGGGGACAGCCCCAGCATTTT. Its protein product is CASSRQGGQPQHF.

This chain connects TRBV29-1 to TRBJ2-5, with 9 bases aligning to TRBD2. With 6 bases clipped from V and 1 base from J, the junction kept 15 bases outside the gene matches. This CDR3 has 17 amino acids. CDR1 is SQVTM, CDR2 ANQGSEA, per germline. CDR3 in DNA: TGCAGCGTCCCCCCCGGAGCGGGAGGTTTCCCCCAAGAGACCCAGTACTTC. Protein product: CSVPPGAGGFPQETQYF.

There are a few counts of this clonotype. The chain joins TRBV9 to TRBJ2-1, with a tentative D call TRBD2 (5 bases). The CDR3 has 15 residues. Germline CDR1 and CDR2: SGDLS and YYNGEE. V gave up 2 bases and J gave up 3 bases, with 12 bases separating them. Here the CDR3 reads CASSVTGSRYNEQFF. Here the CDR3 DNA reads TGTGCCAGCAGCGTGACGGGAAGTCGCTACAATGAGCAGTTCTTC.

This clonotype was picked up many times. This chain links TRBV11-1 with TRBJ2-7, with TRBD2 identical over 10 bases. V gave up 5 bases and J gave up 2 bases; unmatched junction bases: 9. The CDR3 has 16 amino acids. Germline V gene data show CDR1 as SGHAT and CDR2 as FQDESV (reference sequence). The CDR3 spells CASSERRTSGTYEQYF. Here the CDR3 DNA reads TGTGCCAGCAGCGAGAGGAGGACTAGCGGAACCTACGAGCAGTACTTC.

The CDR3 spells CSANRGVYNEQFF. The DNA of the CDR3 is TGCAGTGCTAACCGGGGGGTATACAATGAGCAGTTCTTC. The chain has TRBV20-1 and TRBJ2-1; 7 bases fit TRBD2. V lost 4 bases and J lost 4; bases outside the gene matches: 4. The CDR3 loop spans 13 amino acids. In germline, CDR1 is DFQATT, CDR2 SNEGSKA (reference sequence).

The chain couples TRBV10-3 to TRBJ2-1, with D possibly matching TRBD1 (6 bases). This CDR3 has 16 residues. Germline loops: CDR1 ENHRY, CDR2 SYGVKD. V dropped 5 bases and J dropped 3 bases, with 17 bases sitting between them. CDR3: CAISRTAMDSYNEQFF. The DNA for the CDR3 is TGTGCCATCAGTCGTACTGCAATGGACAGCTACAATGAGCAGTTCTTC.

This clonotype has just one count. A single base separates this from a much larger clone, so it may be a read error. The V gene is TRBV6-2 or TRBV6-3, the J gene TRBJ2-2; either TRBD1 or TRBD2 may fit D (6 bases each). Germline CDR1 reads MNHEY; CDR2 reads SVGEGT. The CDR3 loop spans 18 amino acids. The CDR3 nucleotides are TGTGCCAGCAGCCCCTCCCCTTCTAGAGGGGGGAACACCGGGGAGCTGATTTTT. It codes for CASSPSPSRGGNTGELIF.

This clonotype was found a few times. The J gene is TRBJ1-1, the V gene TRBV4-2; weak D call: TRBD1 (5 bases). The germline V gene has CDR1 LGHNA and CDR2 YNFKEQ. The CDR3 spans 17 residues. V gave up 3 bases and J gave up 9 bases, with 26 bases separating them. CDR3 DNA: TGTGCCAGCAGCCAGGATAGGGACGGAATCCAGGGTAGGCAAGCTTTCTTT. As protein: CASSQDRDGIQGRQAFF.